Reported below is one T cell receptor beta chain. This specimen comes from a study of T-cell reconstitution after alpha-beta-depleted transplantation in children. Between the trimmed V and J ends, which lost 5 bases and 3 bases, there was a span of 17 bases. The length of the CDR3 is 16 residues. The germline V gene has CDR1 SEHNR and CDR2 FQNEAQ (reference sequence). The TCRbeta library was prepared with unique molecular identifiers. TCRdb processed the PCR reads anew with MiXCR; each CDR3 protein has one entry. Here the sample spans about 360,000 distinct CDR3 sequences, about 14% being singletons. The rearrangement uses TRBV7-9 and TRBJ2-1; tentative D call: TRBD1 (6 bases). Source: PBMCs, taken from the stem cell graft. The sequence was obtained from a human donor who donated a stem cell graft to a child with Fanconi anemia. CDR3 sequence: CASSQALGQLYNEQFF. The DNA of the CDR3 is TGTGCCAGCAGCCAAGCGTTGGGACAACTCTACAATGAGCAGTTCTTC.